These 23 T cell receptor beta chains originate from one sample sequenced in a study of T cells in Graves' hyperthyroidism and ophthalmopathy. The source material, RNA transcripts, was used to amplify TCR beta CDR3 regions. When the TCR CDR3 underwent first-round RT-PCR, the HTBI primer set was used. TCRdb passed the multiplex PCR reads through MiXCR, listing each CDR3 protein once. The sample lists over 350,000 distinct CDR3 sequences, over 12% occurring once. Sequenced material: blood. The source is a man aged 45 to 65 with Graves' ophthalmopathy.

This clonotype has a count of ten or more. The V gene is TRBV10-1, the J gene TRBJ1-1; D remains ambiguous. This CDR3 spans 14 amino acids. Trimming took 3 bases from V and 1 from J, leaving 9 bases between them. CDR1 is WNHNN and CDR2 is SYGVQD in the germline V gene (reference sequence). CDR3 bases: TGCGCCAGCAGTGACAGCCTGGCGAACACTGAAGCTTTCTTT. Translating gives CASSDSLANTEAFF.

This clonotype has ten or more counts. The chain carries TRBV28 and TRBJ1-2, with D perhaps TRBD1 (5 bases). The CDR3 has 13 residues. Trimming left V 6 bases short and J 8 bases short, with 16 bases between. Looked up from germline, CDR1 is MDHEN and CDR2 is SYDVKM. CDR3 DNA sequence: TGTGCCAGCAGGTTCCCGCGGGGGAACGGCTACACCTTC. Translating it yields CASRFPRGNGYTF.

The rearrangement uses TRBV27 and TRBJ1-6, with D perhaps matching TRBD1 (6 bases). The CDR3 has 16 residues. Per germline, CDR1 MNHEY and CDR2 SMNVEV (reference sequence). Trimming took off 6 bases at V and 9 bases at J, with 21 bases between the two ends. In DNA form, the CDR3 reads TGTGCCAGCAGCTCTGGACAGCCAAGAACTAGTTCACCCCTCCACTTT. Amino acid sequence: CASSSGQPRTSSPLHF.

At least ten counts were recorded for this clonotype. The chain recombines TRBV30 with TRBJ2-7, with D unclear. In germline, CDR1 is GTSNPN, CDR2 SVGIG (reference sequence). The length of the CDR3 is 14 residues. V was clipped by 0 bases and J by 6 bases, with 15 bases between them. Here the CDR3 reads CAWSVTNSYREQYF. Written as DNA, the CDR3 is TGTGCCTGGAGTGTCACCAATTCGTATCGCGAGCAGTACTTC.

The chain couples TRBV28 to TRBJ2-4; 9 bases fit TRBD2. The germline gives CDR1 MDHEN, CDR2 SYDVKM. After removal of 6 bases from V and 4 bases from J, the junction contained 16 bases not matched to a gene. The CDR3 runs 18 residues. The CDR3 coding sequence is TGTGCCAGCAGCAACCCGCTGGTCGTGGCGGGAGGGAAAAACATTCAGTACTTC. Its protein product is CASSNPLVVAGGKNIQYF.

This clonotype occurred many times. This sequence joins TRBV5-1 and TRBJ2-3; 8 bases fit TRBD2. J lost 4 bases, V lost 4 bases, and 11 bases had no gene match. In germline, CDR1 is SGHRS, CDR2 YFSETQ. The CDR3 loop spans 16 amino acids. CDR3 protein: CASSDALAGPADTQYF. DNA of the CDR3: TGCGCCAGCAGCGACGCCCTAGCGGGTCCGGCAGATACGCAGTATTTT.

This clonotype appeared many times. The rearrangement joins TRBV7-9 to TRBJ2-7; 7 nucleotides agree with TRBD1. The ends lost 5 bases at V and 4 bases at J; junction bases unmatched: 11. Germline values: CDR1 SEHNR, CDR2 FQNEAQ (reference sequence). This CDR3 region has 15 residues. CDR3 bases: TGTGCCAGCAGCCCACTAACAGGGGAAGGTTACGAGCAGTACTTC. It is translated as CASSPLTGEGYEQYF.

This clonotype was picked up many times. The V and J genes are TRBV20-1 and TRBJ2-3; 8 nucleotides line up with TRBD1. The V and J ends lost 5 bases and 0 bases, in that order; junction bases with no gene match: 10. Germline V lookup: CDR1 DFQATT, CDR2 SNEGSKA (reference sequence). This CDR3 region has 16 residues. CDR3 in amino acids: CSAGSFDRGSTDTQYF. As DNA, the CDR3 is TGCAGTGCTGGCTCTTTCGACAGGGGAAGCACAGATACGCAGTATTTT.

This chain uses TRBV2 with TRBJ1-5, with a possible D match to TRBD1 (6 bases). The CDR3 length is 17 residues. Trimming cost V 2 bases and J 4 bases, with 18 bases left between them. CDR1 and CDR2 from the germline V gene are SNHLY and FYNNEI. In DNA form, the CDR3 reads TGTGCCAGCAGTGAACGGGGGGCCCTGTTCCAAAATCAGCCCCAGCATTTT. It encodes CASSERGALFQNQPQHF.

As regards this clonotype: The junction shows a germline mismatch at one end, possibly a read error. The rearrangement links TRBV7-7 to TRBJ2-2; a weak D match, TRBD1 (6 bases). The CDR3 covers 16 residues. Germline loops: CDR1 SSHAT, CDR2 FNYEAQ (reference sequence). CDR3 amino acids: CASSPGRQVRTGELFF. CDR3 bases: TGTGCTAGCAGCCCAGGACGACAGGTGCGCACCGGGGAGCTGTTTTTT.

This clonotype has ten or more counts. The chain joins TRBV9 to TRBJ2-1; the D is unclear. Trimming removed 3 bases from V and 5 bases from J, with 9 bases in between. Germline V gene data show CDR1 as SGDLS and CDR2 as YYNGEE. CDR3 length: 13 amino acids. The CDR3 region has the DNA TGTGCCAGCAGCGGGGCCTTCGACAATGAGCAGTTCTTC. Its translation: CASSGAFDNEQFF.

The rearrangement joins TRBV7-8 to TRBJ1-2, with unresolved D. Germline CDR1 SGHVS, CDR2 FQNEAQ. CDR3 length equals 15 residues. V lost 5 bases, J lost 12 bases, and 25 bases lay in between. This chain's CDR3 is CASSITPNSEMAHTF. In nucleotides, the CDR3 is TGTGCCAGCAGCATCACCCCGAATTCAGAAATGGCCCACACCTTC.

This clonotype showed up many times. The V and J genes are TRBV9 and TRBJ2-5, with TRBD2 matching 12 bases. Per germline, CDR1 SGDLS and CDR2 YYNGEE. This CDR3 is built from 16 residues. V was pared by 0 bases and J by 1 base, with 1 base of the junction left unmatched. This chain's CDR3 is CASSVAGLAGQETQYF. The DNA of the CDR3 is TGTGCCAGCAGCGTAGCGGGACTAGCGGGCCAAGAGACCCAGTACTTC.

The J gene is TRBJ2-2, the V gene TRBV27, with D hard to call. Germline V gene data show CDR1 as MNHEY and CDR2 as SMNVEV (reference sequence). The V and J ends lost 0 bases and 6 bases respectively, with 8 bases between them. The CDR3 has 14 residues. DNA for the CDR3: TGTGCCAGCAGTTTATCCGGGTTGCCCGGGGAGCTGTTTTTT. The encoded protein is CASSLSGLPGELFF.

This clonotype showed up many times. The chain recombines TRBV7-9 with TRBJ2-5; D is perhaps TRBD1 (7 bases). Trimming took 5 bases from V and 5 from J, leaving 18 bases between them. The CDR3 has 15 residues. In germline, CDR1 is SEHNR, CDR2 FQNEAQ (reference sequence). The CDR3 loop is CASSQRQGREETQYF. CDR3 DNA sequence: TGTGCCAGCAGCCAGCGACAGGGCCGGGAGGAGACCCAGTACTTC.

This clonotype has a count of ten or more. This chain links TRBV28 with TRBJ2-7, with a possible D match to TRBD2 (5 bases). CDR3 length: 16 residues. Deletions cut 3 bases from V and 7 bases from J, with 22 bases between. From germline, CDR1 is MDHEN and CDR2 SYDVKM. The CDR3 protein is CASSFSRGLSFAEQYF. In DNA, the CDR3 is TGTGCCAGCAGTTTTTCCCGGGGTTTAAGTTTTGCTGAGCAGTACTTC.

The rearrangement links TRBV20-1 to TRBJ2-4, with D possibly TRBD2 on 5 matching bases. There are 12 residues in the CDR3. V was shortened by 7 bases and J by 6 bases, with 13 bases between the two germline ends. Germline CDR1 DFQATT, CDR2 SNEGSKA (reference sequence). CDR3: CSGEGSINIQYF. In DNA form, the CDR3 reads TGCAGTGGCGAGGGTAGTATAAACATTCAGTACTTC.

This clonotype has at least ten counts. The rearrangement uses TRBV7-3 and TRBJ2-1; TRBD2 agrees at 9 bases. The CDR3 covers 15 residues. Germline CDR1 SGHTA, CDR2 FQGTGA. The junction had 4 bases not matched to a gene; V was cut back by 5 bases and J by 2 bases. The CDR3 coding sequence is TGTGCCAGCAGCCAAACTAGCGGGCCCTACAATGAGCAGTTCTTC. It translates to CASSQTSGPYNEQFF.

This clonotype was detected many times. The chain combines TRBV7-8 with TRBJ2-7, with unresolved D. V lost 5 bases to trimming and J lost 6 bases, with 14 bases between them. The CDR3 has 13 amino acids. The germline V gene has CDR1 SGHVS and CDR2 FQNEAQ. CDR3 nucleotides: TGTGCCAGCAGCGGAAGTCTCAGTACCGAGCAGTACTTC. Translation gives CASSGSLSTEQYF.

This clonotype was observed a handful of times. For the CDR3, the DNA is TGTGCCAGCAGTTACTTGGGGGCGGGACAAGCGGACCACAGCTCCTACGAGCAGTACTTC. Protein product: CASSYLGAGQADHSSYEQYF. The chain couples TRBV6-2 or TRBV6-3 to TRBJ2-7; D is perhaps TRBD1 or TRBD2 (6 bases each). This CDR3 is 20 amino acids long. Trimming shortened V by 1 base and J by 0 bases, and 25 bases separated the two germline ends. CDR1 and CDR2 (germline): MNHEY, SVGEGT.

This clonotype was observed a few times. The chain is built from TRBV4-2 and TRBJ2-1; 12 positions match TRBD2. V lost 0 bases and J lost 5; bases outside the gene matches: 5. Germline lookup yields CDR1 LGHNA and CDR2 YNFKEQ. This CDR3 is 17 amino acids long. The CDR3 coding sequence is TGTGCCAGCAGCCAAGACAGACTAGCGGGAGCACACAATGAGCAGTTCTTC. Its protein product is CASSQDRLAGAHNEQFF.

This clonotype was seen ten or more times. The CDR3 spells CASSPGTGSNQPQHF. CDR3 nucleotides: TGTGCCAGCAGCCCCGGGACGGGAAGCAATCAGCCCCAGCATTTT. The genes are TRBV27 and TRBJ1-5; a weak D match, TRBD1 (5 bases). Germline lookup yields CDR1 MNHEY and CDR2 SMNVEV (reference sequence). Trimming pared 6 bases from V and 1 base from J, leaving 13 bases between. This CDR3 comprises 15 residues.

There are many counts of this clonotype. CDR3 DNA: TGTGCCAGCAGTGAACGGGGACTAGCAGGGAGTTACGAGCAGTACTTC. Translated, it gives CASSERGLAGSYEQYF. J is TRBJ2-7 and V is TRBV2, with TRBD2 identical over 9 bases. The CDR3 has 16 amino acids. The germline gives CDR1 SNHLY, CDR2 FYNNEI. Unmatched junction bases numbered 9, after V lost 2 bases and J lost 4 bases.